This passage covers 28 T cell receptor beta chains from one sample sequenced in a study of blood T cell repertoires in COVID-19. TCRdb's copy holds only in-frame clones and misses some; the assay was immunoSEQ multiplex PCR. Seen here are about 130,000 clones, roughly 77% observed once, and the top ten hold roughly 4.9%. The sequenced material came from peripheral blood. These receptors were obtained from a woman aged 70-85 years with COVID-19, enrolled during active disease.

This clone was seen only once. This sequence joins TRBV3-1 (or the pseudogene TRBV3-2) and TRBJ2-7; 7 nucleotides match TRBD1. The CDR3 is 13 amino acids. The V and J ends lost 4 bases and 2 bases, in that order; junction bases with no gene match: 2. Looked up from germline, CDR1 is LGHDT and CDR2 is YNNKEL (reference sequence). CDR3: CASSPGTAYEQYF. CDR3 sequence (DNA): TGTGCCAGCAGCCCCGGGACAGCCTACGAGCAGTACTTC.

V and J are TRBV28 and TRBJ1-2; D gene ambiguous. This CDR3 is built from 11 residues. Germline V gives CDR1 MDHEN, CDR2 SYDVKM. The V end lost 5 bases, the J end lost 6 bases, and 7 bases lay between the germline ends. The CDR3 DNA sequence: TGTGCCAGCAGTGTTGTCGATGGCTACACCTTC. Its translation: CASSVVDGYTF.

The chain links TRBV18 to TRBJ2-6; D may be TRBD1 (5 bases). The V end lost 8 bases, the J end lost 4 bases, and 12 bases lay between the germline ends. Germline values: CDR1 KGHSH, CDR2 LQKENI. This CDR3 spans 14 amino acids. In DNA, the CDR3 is TGTGCCAGCCATGGGGCTTCGGGGGCCAACGTCCTGACTTTC. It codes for CASHGASGANVLTF.

This chain's CDR3 is CASSEASSRKAFF. CDR3 DNA: TGTGCCAGCAGTGAAGCGTCGTCCAGAAAAGCTTTCTTT. The chain combines TRBV2 with TRBJ1-1, with D hard to call. CDR1 is SNHLY and CDR2 is FYNNEI in the germline V gene. The CDR3 is made up of 13 amino acids. Trimming took 0 bases from V and 9 from J, leaving 11 bases between them. Variable domain in full (rest from reference TRBV2 and TRBJ1-1): EPEVTQTPSHQVTQMGQEVILRCVPISNHLYFYWYRQILGQKVEFLVSFYNNEISEKSEIFDDQFSVERPDGSNFTLKIRSTKLEDSAMYFCASSEASSRKAFFGQGTRLTVV.

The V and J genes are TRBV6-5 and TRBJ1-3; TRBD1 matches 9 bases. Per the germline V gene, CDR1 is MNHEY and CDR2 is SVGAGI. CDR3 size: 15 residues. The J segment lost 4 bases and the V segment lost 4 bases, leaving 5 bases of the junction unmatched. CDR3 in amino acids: CASSSGTGLGNTIYF. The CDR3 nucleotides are TGTGCCAGCAGTTCCGGGACAGGGTTAGGAAACACCATATATTTT.

The CDR3 reads CASSPKTVAGNTIYF. CDR3 DNA: TGTGCCAGCTCACCAAAAACAGTTGCTGGAAACACCATATATTTT. V gene TRBV18 combines with J gene TRBJ1-3; no reliable D call. CDR3 length: 15 amino acids. In germline, CDR1 is KGHSH, CDR2 LQKENI. Deletions cut 2 bases from V and 2 bases from J, with 10 bases between.

In DNA, the CDR3 is TGTGCCAGCAGCCCTGGGCCCCAAGAGACCCAGTACTTC. Residues: CASSPGPQETQYF. The rearrangement uses TRBV5-6 and TRBJ2-5; unclear D gene. V was pared by 4 bases and J by 1 base, with 8 bases between. Per germline, CDR1 SGHDT and CDR2 YYEEEE. The CDR3 is made up of 13 amino acids.

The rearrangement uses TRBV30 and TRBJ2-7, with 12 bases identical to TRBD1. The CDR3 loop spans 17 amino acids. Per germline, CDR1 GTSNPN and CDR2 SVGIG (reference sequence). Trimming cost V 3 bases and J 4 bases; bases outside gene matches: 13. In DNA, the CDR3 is TGTGCCTGGAGAAAACGGGGGACAGGGGGCTTTATGTACGAGCAGTACTTC. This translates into CAWRKRGTGGFMYEQYF.

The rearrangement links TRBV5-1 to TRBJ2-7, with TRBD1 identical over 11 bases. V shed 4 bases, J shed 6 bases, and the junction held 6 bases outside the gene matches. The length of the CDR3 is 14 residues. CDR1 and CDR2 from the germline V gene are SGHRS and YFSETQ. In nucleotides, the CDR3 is TGCGCCAGCAGCGAAGGGACAGGGGGGAGCGAGCAGTACTTC. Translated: CASSEGTGGSEQYF.

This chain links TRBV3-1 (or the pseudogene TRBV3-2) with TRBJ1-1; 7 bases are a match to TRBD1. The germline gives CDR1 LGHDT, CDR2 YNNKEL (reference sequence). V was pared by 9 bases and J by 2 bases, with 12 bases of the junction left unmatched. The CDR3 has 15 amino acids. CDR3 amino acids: CASTPRQGPNTEAFF. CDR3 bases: TGTGCCAGTACCCCTCGACAGGGCCCAAACACTGAAGCTTTCTTT.

The CDR3, as DNA: TGCGCCAGCAGGCGGGGGCTGGAGACCCAGTACTTC. Protein sequence: CASRRGLETQYF. The rearrangement uses TRBV10-2 and TRBJ2-5; tentatively, D is TRBD2 (7 bases). CDR1 is WSHSY, CDR2 SAAADI, per germline. V was trimmed by 6 bases and J by 5 bases, leaving 10 bases between them. The CDR3 runs 12 residues.

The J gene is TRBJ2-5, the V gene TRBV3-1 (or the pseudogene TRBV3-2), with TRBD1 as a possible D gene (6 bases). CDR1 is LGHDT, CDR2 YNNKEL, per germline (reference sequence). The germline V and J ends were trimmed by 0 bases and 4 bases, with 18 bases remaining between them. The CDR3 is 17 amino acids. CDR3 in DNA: TGTGCCAGCAGCCAAGATAGTTCTGGCAGGGGTGTAGAGACCCAGTACTTC. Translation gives CASSQDSSGRGVETQYF.

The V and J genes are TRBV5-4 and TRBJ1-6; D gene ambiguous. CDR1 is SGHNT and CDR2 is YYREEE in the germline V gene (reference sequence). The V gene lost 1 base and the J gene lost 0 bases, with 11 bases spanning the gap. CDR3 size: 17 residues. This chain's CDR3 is CASSLIGRSSYNSPLHF. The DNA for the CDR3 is TGTGCCAGCAGCTTGATCGGGAGGAGCTCCTATAATTCACCCCTCCACTTT.

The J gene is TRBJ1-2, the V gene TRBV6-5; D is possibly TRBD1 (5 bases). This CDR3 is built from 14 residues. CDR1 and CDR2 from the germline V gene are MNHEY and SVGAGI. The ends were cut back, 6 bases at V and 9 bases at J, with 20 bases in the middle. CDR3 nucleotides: TGTGCCAGCAGACCAGGCGGGGACCGAAGGAGCTACACCTTC. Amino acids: CASRPGGDRRSYTF.

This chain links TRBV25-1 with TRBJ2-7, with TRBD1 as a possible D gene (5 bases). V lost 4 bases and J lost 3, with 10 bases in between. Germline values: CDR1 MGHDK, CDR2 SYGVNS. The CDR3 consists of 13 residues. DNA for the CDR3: TGTGCCAGCAGTGGACCTCAGGGCTACGAGCAGTACTTC. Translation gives CASSGPQGYEQYF.

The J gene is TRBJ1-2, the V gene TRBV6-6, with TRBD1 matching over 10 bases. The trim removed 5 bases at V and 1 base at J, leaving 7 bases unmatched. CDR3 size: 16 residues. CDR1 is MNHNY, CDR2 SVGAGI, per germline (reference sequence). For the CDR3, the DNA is TGTGCCAGCAGTCATGACAGGGGGCCCTTTAACTATGGCTACACCTTC. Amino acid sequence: CASSHDRGPFNYGYTF.

The CDR3 sequence: CASSDRVFTEAFF. The CDR3 nucleotides are TGTGCCAGCAGTGACAGGGTATTCACTGAAGCTTTCTTT. The rearrangement links TRBV6-1 to TRBJ1-1; D may be TRBD1 (5 bases). The germline V gene has CDR1 MNHNS and CDR2 SASEGT. Trimming cost V 3 bases and J 4 bases, with 9 bases left between them. The CDR3 length is 13 residues.

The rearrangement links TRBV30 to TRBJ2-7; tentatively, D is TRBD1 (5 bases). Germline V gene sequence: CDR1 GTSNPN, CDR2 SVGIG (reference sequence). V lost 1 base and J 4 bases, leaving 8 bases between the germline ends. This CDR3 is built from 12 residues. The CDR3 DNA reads TGTGCCTGGAGTGGGGGCGGTTACGAGCAGTACTTC. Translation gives CAWSGGGYEQYF.

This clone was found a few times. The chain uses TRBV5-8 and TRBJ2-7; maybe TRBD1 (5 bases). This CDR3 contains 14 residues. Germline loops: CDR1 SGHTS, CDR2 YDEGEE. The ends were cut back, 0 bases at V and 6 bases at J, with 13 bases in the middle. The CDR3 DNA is TGTGCCAGCAGCTTGGGGGGCAGGCTGGCCGAGCAGTACTTC. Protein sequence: CASSLGGRLAEQYF.

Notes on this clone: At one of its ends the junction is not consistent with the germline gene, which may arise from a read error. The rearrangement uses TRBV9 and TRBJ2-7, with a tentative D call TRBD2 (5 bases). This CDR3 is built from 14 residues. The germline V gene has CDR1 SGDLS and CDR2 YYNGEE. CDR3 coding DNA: TGTGCCAGCAGCGCCTATATAGGACCGGACCCGGAGGACTTC. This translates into CASSAYIGPDPEDF.

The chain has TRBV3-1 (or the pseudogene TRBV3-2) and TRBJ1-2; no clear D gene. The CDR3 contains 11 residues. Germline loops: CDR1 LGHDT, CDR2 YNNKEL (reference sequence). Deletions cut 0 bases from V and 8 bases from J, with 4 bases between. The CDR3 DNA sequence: TGTGCCAGCAGCCAAGATCAGGGCTACACCTTC. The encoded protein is CASSQDQGYTF.

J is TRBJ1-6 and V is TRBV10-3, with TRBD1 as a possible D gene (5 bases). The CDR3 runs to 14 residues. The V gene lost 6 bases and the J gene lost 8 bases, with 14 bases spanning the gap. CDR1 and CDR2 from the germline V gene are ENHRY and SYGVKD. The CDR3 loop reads CAISEAGIHSPLHF. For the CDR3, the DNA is TGTGCCATCAGCGAAGCAGGGATTCATTCACCCCTCCACTTT.

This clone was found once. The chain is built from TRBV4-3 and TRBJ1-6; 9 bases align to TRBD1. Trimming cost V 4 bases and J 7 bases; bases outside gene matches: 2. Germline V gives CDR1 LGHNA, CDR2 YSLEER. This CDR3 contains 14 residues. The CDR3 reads CASSPGQGNSPLHF. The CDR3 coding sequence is TGCGCCAGCAGCCCCGGACAGGGGAATTCACCCCTCCACTTT.

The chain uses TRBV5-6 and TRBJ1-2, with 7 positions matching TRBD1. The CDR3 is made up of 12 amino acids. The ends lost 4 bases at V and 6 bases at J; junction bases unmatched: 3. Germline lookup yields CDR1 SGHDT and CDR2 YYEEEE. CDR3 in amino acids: CASSQGGHGYTF. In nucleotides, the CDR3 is TGTGCCAGCAGCCAAGGGGGCCATGGCTACACCTTC.

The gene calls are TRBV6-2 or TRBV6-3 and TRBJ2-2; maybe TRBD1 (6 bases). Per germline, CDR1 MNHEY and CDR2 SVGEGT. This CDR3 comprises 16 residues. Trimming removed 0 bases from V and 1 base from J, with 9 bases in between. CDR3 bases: TGTGCCAGCAGTTACTCCAGGGGACGGAACACCGGGGAGCTGTTTTTT. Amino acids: CASSYSRGRNTGELFF.

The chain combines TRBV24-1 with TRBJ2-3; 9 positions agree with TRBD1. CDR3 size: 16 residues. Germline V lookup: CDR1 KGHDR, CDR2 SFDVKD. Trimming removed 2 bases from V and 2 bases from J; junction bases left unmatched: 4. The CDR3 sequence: CATSDSGTGNTDTQYF. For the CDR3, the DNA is TGTGCCACCAGTGATTCGGGGACAGGGAACACAGATACGCAGTATTTT.

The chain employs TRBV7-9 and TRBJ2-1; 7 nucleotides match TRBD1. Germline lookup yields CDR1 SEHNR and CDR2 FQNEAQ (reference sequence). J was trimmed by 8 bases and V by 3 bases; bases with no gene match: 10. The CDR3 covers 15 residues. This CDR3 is CASSFGDSPLDEQFF. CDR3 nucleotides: TGTGCCAGCAGCTTCGGGGACAGCCCGCTAGATGAGCAGTTCTTC. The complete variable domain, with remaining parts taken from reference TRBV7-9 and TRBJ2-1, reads DTGVSQNPRHKITKRGQNVTFRCDPISEHNRLYWYRQTLGQGPEFLTYFQNEAQLEKSRLLSDRFSAERPKGSFSTLEIQRTEQGDSAMYLCASSFGDSPLDEQFFGPGTRLTVL.

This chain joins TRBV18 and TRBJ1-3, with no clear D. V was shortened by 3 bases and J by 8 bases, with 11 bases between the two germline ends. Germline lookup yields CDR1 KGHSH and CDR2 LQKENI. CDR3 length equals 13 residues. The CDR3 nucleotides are TGTGCCAGCTCACCCCTACGTCTGGACACCATATATTTT. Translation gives CASSPLRLDTIYF.